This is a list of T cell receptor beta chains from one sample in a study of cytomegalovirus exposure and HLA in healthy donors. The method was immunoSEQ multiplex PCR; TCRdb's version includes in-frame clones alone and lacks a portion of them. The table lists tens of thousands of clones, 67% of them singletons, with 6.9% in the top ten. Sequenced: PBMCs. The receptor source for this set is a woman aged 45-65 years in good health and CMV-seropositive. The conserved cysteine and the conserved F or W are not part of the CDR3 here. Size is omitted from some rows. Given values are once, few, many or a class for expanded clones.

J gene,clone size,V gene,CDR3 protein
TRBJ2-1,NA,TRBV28,ASSLTRGDEQF
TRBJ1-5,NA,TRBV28,ASSPANPRGYSNQPQH
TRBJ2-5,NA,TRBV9,ASSVGGGRGRIETQY
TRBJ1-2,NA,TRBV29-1,SVEPRQGKANYGYT
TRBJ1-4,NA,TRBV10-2,ASSESGENEKLF
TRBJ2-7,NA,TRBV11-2,ASSLVGRGVYEQY
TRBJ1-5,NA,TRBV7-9,SSSYSPQPQH
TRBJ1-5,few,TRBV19,ASSSPETGGNRENQPQH
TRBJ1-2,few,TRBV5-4,ASSLGGQGATNYGYT
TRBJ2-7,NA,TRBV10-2,ASSESSAGAV
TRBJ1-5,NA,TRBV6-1,ASSVDHSTGNQPQH
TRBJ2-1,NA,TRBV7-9,ASSQTSGDYNEQF
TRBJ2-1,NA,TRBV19,ASRLAGDRAPL
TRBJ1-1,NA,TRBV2,ASSSTGGAF
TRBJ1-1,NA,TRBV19,ASSHRGGWTEAF
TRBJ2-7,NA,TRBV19,ASSPRGHDEQY
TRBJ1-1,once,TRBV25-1,ASSEPGQGTEDF
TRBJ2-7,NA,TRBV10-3,AISESVDRPSYEQY
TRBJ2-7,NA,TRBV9,ASSAPGNEQY
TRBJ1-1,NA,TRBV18,ASSPPGQTEAF
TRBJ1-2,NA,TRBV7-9,SSTQGYYGYT
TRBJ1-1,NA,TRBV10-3,AISDAGKRRVEAF
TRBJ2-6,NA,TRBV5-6,ASSWRDSGANVLT
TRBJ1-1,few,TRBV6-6,ASKPGQRAEAF
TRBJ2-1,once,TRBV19,ASSSRTSGGEIPF
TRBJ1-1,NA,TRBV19,ASNGPGVGNTEAF
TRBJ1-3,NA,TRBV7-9,SSTRGFGNTIY
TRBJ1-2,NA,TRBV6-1,ASRPTGDHYT
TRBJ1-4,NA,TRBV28,ASRSDTINEKLF
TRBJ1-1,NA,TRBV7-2,ASSLVGGGAVGNTEAF
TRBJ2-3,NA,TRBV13,ASSSKTSGGTDTQY
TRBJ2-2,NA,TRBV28,ASSLLGGGAGDTGELF
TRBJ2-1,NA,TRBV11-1,ASSPYRTGRGEQF